Below are 24 T cell receptor beta chains sequenced from a single sample in a study of T-cell reconstitution after alpha-beta-depleted transplantation in children. Using unique molecular identifiers, the investigators prepared the TCRbeta library. TCRdb processed the PCR reads anew with MiXCR; each CDR3 protein has one entry. This sample has roughly 49,000 distinct CDR3 sequences, with around 9% found just once. The sample here was PBMCs, mostly from graft donor cells, taken 60 days after TCRalphabeta/CD19-depleted stem cell transplant. All receptors come from a male patient aged 2 to 10 who had a stem cell transplant for chronic granulomatous disease, so the T cells may come from the graft donor.

Many counts were recorded for this clonotype. V usage is TRBV18 and J usage is TRBJ2-5, with 12 bases matching TRBD2. CDR3 length: 18 residues. J was trimmed by 3 bases and V by 3 bases; bases with no gene match: 11. Germline CDR1 and CDR2: KGHSH and LQKENI. CDR3 sequence: CASSPWGLAGIGEETQYF. The CDR3, as DNA: TGTGCCAGCTCACCGTGGGGACTAGCGGGTATCGGAGAAGAGACCCAGTACTTC.

This clonotype was found many times. This chain links TRBV18 with TRBJ2-1; 8 bases align to TRBD1. V trimming: 6 bases; J trimming: 5 bases; junction bases outside the gene matches: 3. The CDR3 is 13 amino acids. The germline V gene has CDR1 KGHSH and CDR2 LQKENI. The CDR3 is CASSRDRNNEQFF. CDR3 nucleotides: TGTGCCAGCTCTAGGGACAGGAACAATGAGCAGTTCTTC.

This clonotype showed up many times. The chain links TRBV27 to TRBJ2-3, with D perhaps matching TRBD1 (5 bases). V shed 1 base and J shed 2 bases, with 7 bases lying between them. CDR1 MNHEY and CDR2 SMNVEV come from the germline V gene (reference sequence). The CDR3 has 14 amino acids. Here the CDR3 reads CASSLWTNTDTQYF. The CDR3 coding sequence is TGTGCCAGCAGTTTATGGACAAACACAGATACGCAGTATTTT.

This clonotype was observed many times. Here the CDR3 DNA reads TGCGCCAGCAGTTTGGGGGGTAGCACTGAAGCTTTCTTT. This gives the protein CASSLGGSTEAFF. The V gene is TRBV4-1, the J gene TRBJ1-1; possible D gene TRBD1, 5 bases. The germline CDR1 and CDR2 sequences are MGHRA and YSYEKL. Trimming removed 6 bases at V and 4 bases at J, with 12 bases between. This CDR3 is 13 amino acids long.

This clonotype has at least ten counts. The gene calls are TRBV4-2 and TRBJ1-2; D not certain. This CDR3 spans 12 amino acids. The germline V gene has CDR1 LGHNA and CDR2 YNFKEQ. The V and J ends lost 0 bases and 8 bases respectively, with 7 bases between them. The CDR3 DNA sequence: TGTGCCAGCAGCCAAGATAGCGGCGGCTACACCTTC. Translation gives CASSQDSGGYTF.

This clonotype was found many times. This sequence joins TRBV10-3 and TRBJ2-7; TRBD1 or TRBD2 may be the D gene (5 bases each). With 6 bases removed from V and 0 bases from J, the gap between germline ends came to 18 bases. There are 16 residues in the CDR3. Germline loops: CDR1 ENHRY, CDR2 SYGVKD. This CDR3 is CAIRNSGTSSSYEQYF. The CDR3, as DNA: TGTGCCATCAGGAACTCAGGGACCTCGAGCTCCTACGAGCAGTACTTC.

This clonotype was detected ten times or more. The gene calls are TRBV5-1 and TRBJ2-7; D is perhaps TRBD2 (5 bases). The CDR3 covers 14 residues. CDR1 is SGHRS and CDR2 is YFSETQ in the germline V gene. Trimming removed 4 bases from V and 1 base from J, with 12 bases in between. CDR3 bases: TGCGCCAGCAGCCGAGGTAGCGCATCCTACGAGCAGTACTTC. Its translation is CASSRGSASYEQYF.

This clonotype was detected ten times or more. The CDR3 region is CASSLGGLTDTQYF. CDR3 in DNA: TGTGCCAGCAGCTTAGGCGGTTTGACAGATACGCAGTATTTT. The V call is TRBV7-6, the J call TRBJ2-3; D gene unclear. Trimming removed 1 base at V and 3 bases at J, with 8 bases between. From germline, CDR1 is SGHVS and CDR2 FNYEAQ. The CDR3 consists of 14 residues.

This clonotype came up many times. V usage is TRBV5-1 and J usage is TRBJ1-1; D remains unclear. This CDR3 has 14 amino acids. Germline V CDR1 and CDR2: SGHRS, YFSETQ. V was cut by 0 bases and J by 2 bases, with 8 bases left in between. The CDR3 sequence: CASSLVTANTEAFF. As DNA, the CDR3 is TGCGCCAGCAGCTTGGTTACTGCTAACACTGAAGCTTTCTTT.

This clonotype was detected ten times or more. The rearrangement links TRBV20-1 to TRBJ2-3, with 12 bases identical to TRBD1. The CDR3 is made up of 15 amino acids. Unmatched junction bases numbered 9, after V lost 3 bases and J lost 8 bases. Germline CDR1 DFQATT, CDR2 SNEGSKA (reference sequence). The CDR3 spells CSASRRGTGGITQYF. In DNA, the CDR3 is TGCAGTGCTAGTCGCCGAGGGACAGGGGGCATTACGCAGTATTTT.

At least ten counts were recorded for this clonotype. The CDR3 reads CASSLGAGRGDTQYF. DNA for the CDR3: TGTGCCAGCAGCTTAGGAGCGGGGCGTGGGGATACGCAGTATTTT. The chain links TRBV7-6 to TRBJ2-3; 7 nucleotides match TRBD2. In germline, CDR1 is SGHVS, CDR2 FNYEAQ. This CDR3 contains 15 residues. V shed 1 base and J 6 bases; nucleotides not matched to a gene: 7. Full variable domain (rest looked up from reference TRBV7-6 and TRBJ2-3): GAGVSQSPRYKVTKRGQDVALRCDPISGHVSLYWYRQALGQGPEFLTYFNYEAQQDKSGLPNDRFSAERPEGSISTLTIQRTEQRDSAMYRCASSLGAGRGDTQYFGPGTRLTVL.

This clonotype came up many times. This sequence joins TRBV6-2 or TRBV6-3 and TRBJ2-7, with D perhaps TRBD1 or TRBD2 (5 bases each). V gave up 6 bases and J gave up 7 bases, with 19 bases separating them. Germline V gene sequence: CDR1 MNHEY, CDR2 SVGEGT. The length of the CDR3 is 14 residues. The CDR3 bases are TGTGCCAGCAGGGCGAGAGGGGCGTCTAGGGAGCAGTACTTC. This codes for CASRARGASREQYF.

This clonotype has more than one count but fewer than ten. The V and J genes are TRBV7-2 and TRBJ2-5; 10 positions match TRBD2. Germline lookup yields CDR1 SGHTA and CDR2 FQGNSA. V shed 1 base, J shed 1 base, and the junction held 6 bases outside the gene matches. This CDR3 comprises 17 residues. The DNA of the CDR3 is TGTGCCAGCAGCTTAGGAATTCTAGCGGGAGTCCAAGAGACCCAGTACTTC. It translates to CASSLGILAGVQETQYF.

This clonotype was observed many times. V usage is TRBV10-3 and J usage is TRBJ1-1; TRBD1 is a possible D gene (5 bases). The CDR3 consists of 15 residues. Germline V lookup: CDR1 ENHRY, CDR2 SYGVKD. The V gene lost 2 bases and the J gene lost 2 bases, with 12 bases spanning the gap. In DNA form, the CDR3 reads TGTGCCATCAGTGAGGAAGAAAGGGGAAACACTGAAGCTTTCTTT. As protein: CAISEEERGNTEAFF.

Many counts were recorded for this clonotype. This chain uses TRBV10-2 with TRBJ2-3; the D is unclear. This CDR3 region has 13 residues. Germline CDR1 is WSHSY and CDR2 is SAAADI. Deletions cut 6 bases from V and 2 bases from J, with 9 bases between. The CDR3: CASRKDLTDTQYF. As DNA, the CDR3 is TGCGCCAGCAGAAAAGACCTCACAGATACGCAGTATTTT.

This clonotype was counted many times. V and J are TRBV2 and TRBJ2-3; D remains unclear. Trimming took off 3 bases at V and 4 bases at J, with 5 bases between the two ends. This CDR3 is built from 12 residues. CDR1 and CDR2 (germline): SNHLY, FYNNEI. The CDR3 loop reads CASSDPSDTQYF. CDR3 sequence (DNA): TGTGCCAGCAGTGATCCCTCAGATACGCAGTATTTT.

This clonotype was seen ten or more times. This rearrangement joins TRBV6-5 to TRBJ2-7, with 12 bases identical to TRBD2. Looked up from germline, CDR1 is MNHEY and CDR2 is SVGAGI. Trimming cost V 0 bases and J 3 bases; bases outside gene matches: 9. This CDR3 has 18 residues. DNA of the CDR3: TGTGCCAGCAGTTACTCAGCCCCTCTAGCGGGAGGGCTCTACGAGCAGTACTTC. Residues: CASSYSAPLAGGLYEQYF.

Concerning this clonotype itself: A read error is possible here, since a much larger clone lies one base away. The chain employs TRBV12-3 or TRBV12-4 and TRBJ2-3; no reliable D call. The CDR3 is 12 amino acids. The CDR3 nucleotides read TGTACCAGCAGTTTATCATTAGATACGCAGTATTTT. Protein sequence: CTSSLSLDTQYF.

This clonotype was seen ten or more times. The chain uses TRBV7-2 and TRBJ1-5; tentatively, D is TRBD1 (5 bases). The V gene lost 8 bases and the J gene lost 5 bases, with 25 bases spanning the gap. This CDR3 spans 17 amino acids. CDR1 and CDR2 (germline): SGHTA, FQGNSA. The CDR3 region has the DNA TGTGCCAGCGGCCATACGAGGGGTATCAGGGCGGATCAGCCCCAGCATTTT. Its protein is CASGHTRGIRADQPQHF. The variable domain in full, completed from reference TRBV7-2 and TRBJ1-5, reads GAGVSQSPSNKVTEKGKDVELRCDPISGHTALYWYRQSLGQGLEFLIYFQGNSAPDKSGLPSDRFSAERTGGSVSTLTIQRTQQEDSAVYLCASGHTRGIRADQPQHFGDGTRLSIL.

In its sample, this clonotype was seen many times. The chain carries TRBV18 and TRBJ2-5, with D unclear. Between the trimmed V and J ends, which lost 5 bases and 1 base, there was a span of 11 bases. Germline V gene data show CDR1 as KGHSH and CDR2 as LQKENI. This CDR3 has 14 amino acids. CDR3 sequence reads: CASSMVRTQETQYF. Written as DNA, the CDR3 is TGTGCCAGCTCAATGGTGAGAACCCAAGAGACCCAGTACTTC.

At least ten counts were recorded for this clonotype. The chain carries TRBV20-1 and TRBJ2-2, with a possible D match to TRBD2 (6 bases). CDR3 length: 12 residues. V dropped 6 bases and J dropped 5 bases, with 10 bases sitting between them. In germline, CDR1 is DFQATT, CDR2 SNEGSKA (reference sequence). CDR3 protein: CSASSETGELFF. For the CDR3, the DNA is TGCAGTGCGTCTAGCGAGACCGGGGAGCTGTTTTTT.

There are many counts of this clonotype. The CDR3 DNA reads as TGCAGTGCTAGACCCCCACAGGGGACTCCCTCCTACGAGCAGTACTTC. Residues: CSARPPQGTPSYEQYF. The rearrangement uses TRBV20-1 and TRBJ2-7; possible D gene TRBD1, 7 bases. Germline V lookup: CDR1 DFQATT, CDR2 SNEGSKA (reference sequence). The CDR3 is made up of 16 amino acids. V was clipped by 2 bases and J by 0 bases, with 17 bases between them.

This clonotype was picked up many times. This chain joins TRBV20-1 and TRBJ2-7; possibly TRBD2 for D (5 bases). Germline V lookup: CDR1 DFQATT, CDR2 SNEGSKA (reference sequence). This CDR3 has 10 amino acids. The V gene lost 8 bases and the J gene lost 4 bases, with 9 bases spanning the gap. The CDR3 region is CSPGTYEQYF. In DNA, the CDR3 is TGCAGTCCGGGAACATACGAGCAGTACTTC.

This clonotype was seen at least ten times. The chain is built from TRBV6-4 and TRBJ2-3; the match to TRBD2 covers 9 bases. The V gene end was trimmed by 3 bases and the J gene end by 1 base; junction bases not matched to a gene: 2. Germline V CDR1 and CDR2: MRHNA, SNTAGT. CDR3 length: 15 residues. The CDR3 loop reads CASSEVAGGTDTQYF. The DNA of the CDR3 is TGTGCCAGCAGTGAGGTAGCGGGAGGCACAGATACGCAGTATTTT.